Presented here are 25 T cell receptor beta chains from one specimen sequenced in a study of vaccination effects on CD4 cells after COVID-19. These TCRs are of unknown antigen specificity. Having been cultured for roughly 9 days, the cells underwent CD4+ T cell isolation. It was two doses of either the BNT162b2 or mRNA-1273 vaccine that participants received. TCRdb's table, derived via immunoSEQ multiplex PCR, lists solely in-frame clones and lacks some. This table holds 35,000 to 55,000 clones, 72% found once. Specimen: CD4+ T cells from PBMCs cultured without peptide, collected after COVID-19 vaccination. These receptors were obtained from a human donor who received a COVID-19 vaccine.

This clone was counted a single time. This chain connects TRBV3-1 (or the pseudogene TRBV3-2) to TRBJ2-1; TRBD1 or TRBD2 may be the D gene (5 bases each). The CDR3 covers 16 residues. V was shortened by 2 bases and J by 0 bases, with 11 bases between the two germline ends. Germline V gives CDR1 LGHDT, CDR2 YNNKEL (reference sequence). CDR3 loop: CASSQWDASSYNEQFF. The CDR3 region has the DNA TGTGCCAGCAGCCAATGGGACGCGAGCTCCTACAATGAGCAGTTCTTC.

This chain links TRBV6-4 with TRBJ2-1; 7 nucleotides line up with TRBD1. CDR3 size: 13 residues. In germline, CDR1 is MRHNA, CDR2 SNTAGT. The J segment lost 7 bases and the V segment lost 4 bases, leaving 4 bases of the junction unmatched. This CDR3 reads CASSAETGNEQFF. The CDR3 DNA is TGTGCCAGCAGTGCCGAGACAGGGAATGAGCAGTTCTTC.

The CDR3 sequence is CASSQVSSGDYGYTF. For the CDR3, the DNA is TGTGCCAGCAGCCAAGTCTCTTCAGGGGACTATGGCTACACCTTC. The chain employs TRBV3-1 (or the pseudogene TRBV3-2) and TRBJ1-2; perhaps TRBD1 as D (6 bases). Germline CDR1 LGHDT, CDR2 YNNKEL (reference sequence). CDR3 length: 15 residues. The V end was cut by 1 base, the J end by 3 bases, with 12 bases between.

As DNA, the CDR3 is TGCGCCAGCAGCCCAGGACTAACTGGGGAGCTGTTTTTT. It specifies CASSPGLTGELFF. The rearrangement joins TRBV5-1 to TRBJ2-2; tentatively, D is TRBD2 (6 bases). This CDR3 region has 13 residues. The V end lost 4 bases, the J end lost 8 bases, and 12 bases lay between the germline ends. Germline V gene lookup returns CDR1 SGHRS and CDR2 YFSETQ.

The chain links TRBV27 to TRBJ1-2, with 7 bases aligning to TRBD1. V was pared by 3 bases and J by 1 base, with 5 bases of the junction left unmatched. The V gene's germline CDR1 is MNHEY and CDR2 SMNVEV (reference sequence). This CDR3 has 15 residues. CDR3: CASSLVRGVNYGYTF. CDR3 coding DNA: TGTGCCAGCAGTTTGGTCAGGGGGGTTAACTATGGCTACACCTTC.

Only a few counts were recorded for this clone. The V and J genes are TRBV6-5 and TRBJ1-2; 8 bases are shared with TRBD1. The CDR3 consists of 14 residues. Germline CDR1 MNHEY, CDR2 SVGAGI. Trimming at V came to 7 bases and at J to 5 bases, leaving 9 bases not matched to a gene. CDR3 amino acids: CASTMDRVGYGYTF. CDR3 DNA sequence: TGTGCCAGCACCATGGACAGGGTAGGGTATGGCTACACCTTC.

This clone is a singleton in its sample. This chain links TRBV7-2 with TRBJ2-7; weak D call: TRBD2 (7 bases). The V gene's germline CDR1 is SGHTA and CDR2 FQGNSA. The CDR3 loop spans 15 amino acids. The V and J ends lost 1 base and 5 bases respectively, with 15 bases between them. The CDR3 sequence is CASSLVGGGYDEQYF. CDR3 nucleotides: TGTGCCAGCAGCTTAGTGGGAGGGGGGTACGACGAGCAGTACTTC.

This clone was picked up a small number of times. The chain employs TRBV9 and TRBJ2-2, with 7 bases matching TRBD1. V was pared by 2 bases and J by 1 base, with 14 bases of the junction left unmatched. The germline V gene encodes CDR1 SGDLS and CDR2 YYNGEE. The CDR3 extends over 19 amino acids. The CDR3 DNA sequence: TGTGCCAGCAGCGTTCCCGGGACAGCGTTTTTGGGGAACACCGGGGAGCTGTTTTTT. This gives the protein CASSVPGTAFLGNTGELFF.

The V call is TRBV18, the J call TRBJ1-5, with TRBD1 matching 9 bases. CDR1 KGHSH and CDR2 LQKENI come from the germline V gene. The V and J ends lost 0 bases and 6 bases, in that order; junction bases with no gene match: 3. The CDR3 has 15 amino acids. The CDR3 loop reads CASSPPGTGSQPQHF. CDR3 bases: TGTGCCAGCTCACCACCAGGGACAGGGAGTCAGCCCCAGCATTTT.

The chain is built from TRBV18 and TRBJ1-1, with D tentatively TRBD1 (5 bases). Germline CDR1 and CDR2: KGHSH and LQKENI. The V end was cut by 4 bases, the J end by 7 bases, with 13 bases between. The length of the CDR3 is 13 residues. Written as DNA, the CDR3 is TGTGCCAGCTCACGGGATGGGGGTATTGAAGCTTTCTTT. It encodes CASSRDGGIEAFF.

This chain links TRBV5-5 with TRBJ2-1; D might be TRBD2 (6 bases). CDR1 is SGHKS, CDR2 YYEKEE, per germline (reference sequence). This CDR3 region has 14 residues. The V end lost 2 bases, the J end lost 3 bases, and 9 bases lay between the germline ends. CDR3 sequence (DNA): TGTGCCAGCAGCTTCGGCGGGGTCTACAATGAGCAGTTCTTC. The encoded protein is CASSFGGVYNEQFF.

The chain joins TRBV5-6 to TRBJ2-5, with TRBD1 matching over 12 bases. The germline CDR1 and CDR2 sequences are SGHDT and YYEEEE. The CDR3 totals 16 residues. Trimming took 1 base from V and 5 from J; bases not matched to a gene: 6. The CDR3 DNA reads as TGTGCCAGCAGCTTGACCGGGACAGGGGGCTGGGAGACCCAGTACTTC. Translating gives CASSLTGTGGWETQYF.

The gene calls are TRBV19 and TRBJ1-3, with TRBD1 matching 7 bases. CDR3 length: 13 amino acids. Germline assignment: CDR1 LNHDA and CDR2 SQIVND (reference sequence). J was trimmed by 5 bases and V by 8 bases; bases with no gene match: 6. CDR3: CASAEDRRNTIYF. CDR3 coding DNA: TGTGCCAGTGCGGAGGACAGGAGAAACACCATATATTTT.

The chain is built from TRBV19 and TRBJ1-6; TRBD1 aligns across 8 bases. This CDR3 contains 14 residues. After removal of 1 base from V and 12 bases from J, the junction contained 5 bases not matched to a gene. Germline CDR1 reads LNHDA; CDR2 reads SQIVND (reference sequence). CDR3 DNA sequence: TGTGCCAGTAGTATAGGGCAGGGGGCCGAACCCCTCCACTTT. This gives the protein CASSIGQGAEPLHF.

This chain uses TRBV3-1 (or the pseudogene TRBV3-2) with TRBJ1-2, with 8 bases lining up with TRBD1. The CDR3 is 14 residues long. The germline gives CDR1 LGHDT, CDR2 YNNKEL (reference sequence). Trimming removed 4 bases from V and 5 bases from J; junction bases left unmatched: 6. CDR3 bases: TGTGCCAGCAGCCGTGGACAGGGACGGTATGGCTACACCTTC. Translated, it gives CASSRGQGRYGYTF.

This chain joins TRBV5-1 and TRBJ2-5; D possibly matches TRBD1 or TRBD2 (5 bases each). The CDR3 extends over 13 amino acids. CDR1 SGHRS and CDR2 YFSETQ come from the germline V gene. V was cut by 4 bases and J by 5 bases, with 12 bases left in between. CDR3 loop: CASSQDWGETQYF. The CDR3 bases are TGCGCCAGCAGCCAGGACTGGGGGGAGACCCAGTACTTC.

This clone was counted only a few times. In DNA, the CDR3 is TGTGCCAGCAGCTTGGCGTCCGGAAACACTGAAGCTTTCTTT. Encoded protein: CASSLASGNTEAFF. V is TRBV5-5 and J is TRBJ1-1, with unresolved D. Germline V gene lookup returns CDR1 SGHKS and CDR2 YYEKEE (reference sequence). The CDR3 length is 14 residues. Trimming shortened V by 0 bases and J by 2 bases, and 8 bases separated the two germline ends.

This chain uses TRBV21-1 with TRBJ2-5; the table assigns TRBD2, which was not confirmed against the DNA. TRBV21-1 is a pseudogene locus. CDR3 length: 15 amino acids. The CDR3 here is CASSKPGSSGETQYF. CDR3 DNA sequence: TGTGCCAGCAGCAAGCCGGGATCTTCGGGAGAGACCCAGTACTTC.

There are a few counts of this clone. CDR3 sequence (DNA): TGCGCCAGCAGCGTGGGGGGTGCCAACTCTAACTATGGCTACACCTTC. This encodes CASSVGGANSNYGYTF. The chain couples TRBV5-1 to TRBJ1-2; possibly TRBD1 for D (5 bases). The germline V gene encodes CDR1 SGHRS and CDR2 YFSETQ. The CDR3 runs 16 residues. The V and J ends lost 4 bases and 0 bases respectively, with 16 bases between them.

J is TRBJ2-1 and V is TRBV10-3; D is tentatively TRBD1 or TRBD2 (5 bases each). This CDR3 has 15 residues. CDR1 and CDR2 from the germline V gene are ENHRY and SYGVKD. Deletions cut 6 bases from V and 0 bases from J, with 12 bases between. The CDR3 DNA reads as TGTGCCATCAGGGGGACGGCTAGCTCCTACAATGAGCAGTTCTTC. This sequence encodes CAIRGTASSYNEQFF.

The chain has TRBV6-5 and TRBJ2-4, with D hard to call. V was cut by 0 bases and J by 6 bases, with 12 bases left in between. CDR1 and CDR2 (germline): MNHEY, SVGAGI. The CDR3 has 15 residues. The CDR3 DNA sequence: TGTGCCAGCAGTTACTCGGGTTGGCAGATAAACATTCAGTACTTC. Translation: CASSYSGWQINIQYF.

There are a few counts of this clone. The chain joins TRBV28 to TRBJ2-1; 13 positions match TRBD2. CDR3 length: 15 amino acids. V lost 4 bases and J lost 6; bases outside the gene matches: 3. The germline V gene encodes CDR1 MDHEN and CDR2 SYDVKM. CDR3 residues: CASSSTSGGINEQFF. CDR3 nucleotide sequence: TGTGCCAGCAGTTCGACTAGCGGGGGGATCAATGAGCAGTTCTTC.

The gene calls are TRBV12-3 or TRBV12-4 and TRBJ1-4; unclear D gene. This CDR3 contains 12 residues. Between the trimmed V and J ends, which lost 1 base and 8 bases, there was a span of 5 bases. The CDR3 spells CASSLEGEKLFF. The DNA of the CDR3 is TGTGCCAGCAGTTTAGAGGGAGAAAAACTGTTTTTT.

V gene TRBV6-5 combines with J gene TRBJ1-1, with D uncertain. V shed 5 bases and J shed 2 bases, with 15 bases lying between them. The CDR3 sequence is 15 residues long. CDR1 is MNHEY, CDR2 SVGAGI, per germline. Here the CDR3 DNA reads TGTGCCAGCAGTACCCCGGACGGGAGAAACACTGAAGCTTTCTTT. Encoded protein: CASSTPDGRNTEAFF.

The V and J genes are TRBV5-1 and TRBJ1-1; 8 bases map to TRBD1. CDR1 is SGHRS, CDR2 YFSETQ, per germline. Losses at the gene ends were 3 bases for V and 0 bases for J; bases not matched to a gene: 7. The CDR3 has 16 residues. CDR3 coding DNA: TGCGCCAGCAGCTCAGGGACAGGTTACATGAACACTGAAGCTTTCTTT. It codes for CASSSGTGYMNTEAFF.